This T cell receptor (beta chain) emerged from a study of blood T cell repertoires in COVID-19. Trimming took 6 bases from V and 4 from J; bases not matched to a gene: 6. The CDR3 totals 14 residues. The germline gives CDR1 MNHEY, CDR2 SVGAGI. Original methodology: From reference gene primer amplification, estimates of nucleated cell counts were derived. The assay was immunoSEQ multiplex PCR, and TCRdb's table has in-frame clones only and misses some. V and J calls plus clone size are reproduced from that table; the DNA served to infer D and trimming. The table includes about 24,000 clones, approximately 88% detected once.

Sequencing was performed on peripheral blood. V is TRBV6-5 and J is TRBJ1-3; 7 bases are shared with TRBD1. The sequence came from an older woman with active COVID-19. Here the CDR3 reads CASRATGAGNTIYF. For the CDR3, the DNA is TGTGCCAGCAGAGCTACAGGGGCGGGAAACACCATATATTTT.